The sequence of this T cell receptor (beta chain) was determined in a study of blood T cell repertoires in COVID-19. Donors of Cohort 3 who recovered were those that had two negative PCRs, clearance, or symptom resolution. The data were produced by immunoSEQ multiplex PCR, yet TCRdb's version contains in-frame clones alone and is incomplete. The sample holds a few hundred thousand clones, approximately 83% seen once. The germline V gene encodes CDR1 MNHNS and CDR2 SASEGT. The CDR3 consists of 15 residues. V was trimmed by 2 bases and J by 6 bases, leaving 13 bases between them. This clonotype was obtained from a woman between 45 and 60 years old who had recovered from COVID-19. The sequenced sample was PBMCs or T cells enriched from blood (not recorded which). The chain joins TRBV6-1 to TRBJ2-2; D not certain. CDR3 coding DNA: TGTGCCAGCAGTGAAAGAGGCCGACTCCCCGGGGAGCTGTTTTTT. It is translated as CASSERGRLPGELFF.